This TCR beta chain was documented in a study of cytotoxic CD8 clonotypes in ibrutinib-treated CLL. Background on the study: 11 relapsed/refractory, about 14 treatment-naive; roughly 17 IGHV unmutated.

Germline V gene lookup returns CDR1 MDHEN and CDR2 SYDVKM. CDR3 length: 13 residues. The germline V and J ends were trimmed by 4 bases and 1 base, with 7 bases remaining between them. A note on this clone: This sample also contains other DNA sequences that code for the same CDR3.

The protocol was immunoSEQ multiplex PCR, while the TCRdb copy is restricted to in-frame clones and leaves out a portion. Here the sample spans almost 250,000 clones, 70% being singletons. The source material was PBMCs, sampled after 24 months of ibrutinib treatment. This chain links TRBV28 with TRBJ2-5, with D unresolved. The clonotype was recovered from a human donor with chronic lymphocytic leukemia. The CDR3 spells CASSSPGQETQYF. As DNA, the CDR3 is TGTGCCAGCAGTTCCCCAGGCCAAGAGACCCAGTACTTC.